What follows is one T cell receptor beta chain and its context. Its specificity is unknown. The data belong to a study of T cell responses to AZD1222 COVID-19 vaccine. Sequencing was performed with immunoSEQ multiplex PCR; in TCRdb, only in-frame clones are kept and a portion is missing. Among under 100,000 clones listed, 86% were seen once. Study-wide results and limits: Increases in Spike-specific TCR breadth and depth were seen after two AZD1222 doses. Donors were chiefly white British, with a greater number of females, and clonal diversity was perhaps underestimated. Spike was spanned by vaccine-associated CD4 TCRs, with dominance at 160-218 and 743-854.

Trimming removed 8 bases at V and 4 bases at J, with 20 bases between. The CDR3 contains 15 residues. Germline V gives CDR1 LNHDA, CDR2 SQIVND (reference sequence). The clonotype comes from an adult in good health. The source was peripheral blood, collected on day 0 of AZD1222 vaccination. The chain carries TRBV19 and TRBJ1-1, with a weak D call TRBD1 (6 bases). The CDR3: CASYSGGYSTTEAFF. Written as DNA, the CDR3 is TGTGCCAGTTACAGCGGGGGCTACTCGACCACTGAAGCTTTCTTT.